Following are 20 T cell receptor beta chains from one sample sequenced in a study of human T cells and chemical hapten exposure. TCRdb re-called the RACE reads with MiXCR, one entry per CDR3 protein. The sample has fewer than 400,000 distinct CDR3 sequences, approximately 6.3% seen once. Time point meaning: patch test 1, 2 weeks after DPC sensitization. The sample's treatment: therapeutic diphenylcyclopropenone sensitization with weekly scalp DPC. This specimen was whole blood, taken in connection with sensitization to the hapten diphenylcyclopropenone (DPC). The receptors were sampled from a woman under 30 with alopecia areata. Some clones in this sample may be carry-over from other donors' samples.

This clonotype occurred many times. The chain couples TRBV18 to TRBJ1-5; D ambiguous. Germline V gives CDR1 KGHSH, CDR2 LQKENI. V was trimmed by 8 bases and J by 2 bases, leaving 13 bases between them. The CDR3 loop spans 14 amino acids. The CDR3 protein is CASSPPGGNQPQHF. CDR3 bases: TGTGCCAGCAGTCCCCCGGGCGGCAATCAGCCCCAGCATTTT.

This clonotype was detected many times. This chain joins TRBV29-1 and TRBJ2-4, with 7 bases matching TRBD1. Germline CDR1 is SQVTM and CDR2 is ANQGSEA. The CDR3 extends over 14 amino acids. V was clipped by 6 bases and J by 10 bases; unmatched bases: 15. In nucleotides, the CDR3 is TGCAGCGTCGCCGGACAGGAGAATATGATTATTCAGTACTTC. Translating gives CSVAGQENMIIQYF.

This clonotype was seen repeatedly, ten times or more. The chain has TRBV2 and TRBJ1-1, with a weak D call TRBD1 (5 bases). This CDR3 is 13 amino acids long. Trimming shortened V by 7 bases and J by 3 bases, and 12 bases separated the two germline ends. Germline V gene lookup returns CDR1 SNHLY and CDR2 FYNNEI. The CDR3 reads CASTQAGDTEAFF. The CDR3 region has the DNA TGTGCCAGCACCCAGGCGGGGGACACTGAAGCTTTCTTT.

The V call is TRBV7-2, the J call TRBJ2-3; the D is unclear. The CDR3 runs 13 residues. Per the germline V gene, CDR1 is SGHTA and CDR2 is FQGNSA. The V end was cut by 5 bases, the J end by 9 bases, with 15 bases between. The CDR3 DNA reads TGTGCCAGCAGCCAAACGGTTGTCGACACGCAGTATTTT. It encodes CASSQTVVDTQYF.

This clonotype occurred a few times. The V and J genes are TRBV7-2 and TRBJ1-4; D is ambiguous. V lost 5 bases and J 6 bases, leaving 10 bases between the germline ends. The CDR3 runs 13 residues. Germline V CDR1 and CDR2: SGHTA, FQGNSA. The CDR3 here is CASSPRPYEKLFF. Here the CDR3 DNA reads TGTGCCAGCAGCCCAAGGCCCTATGAAAAACTGTTTTTT.

This clonotype occurred a few times. V is TRBV7-8 and J is TRBJ1-1; TRBD1 agrees at 7 bases. Trimming cost V 5 bases and J 4 bases; bases outside gene matches: 7. The CDR3 has 14 residues. CDR1 and CDR2 from the germline V gene are SGHVS and FQNEAQ. This CDR3 reads CASSLYRGSTEAFF. The CDR3 DNA is TGTGCCAGCAGCCTCTACAGGGGTTCCACTGAAGCTTTCTTT.

The rearrangement uses TRBV5-1 and TRBJ2-1, with 7 bases fitting TRBD2. The CDR3 is 16 amino acids. V was clipped by 4 bases and J by 8 bases; unmatched bases: 15. Germline V gene lookup returns CDR1 SGHRS and CDR2 YFSETQ. CDR3 in amino acids: CASSITTGTTGDEQFF. DNA for the CDR3: TGCGCCAGCAGCATTACCACCGGGACTACCGGCGATGAGCAGTTCTTC.

As DNA, the CDR3 is TGCGCCAGCAGCCACCCGGGAGGGATGAACACTGAAGCTTTCTTT. It is translated as CASSHPGGMNTEAFF. This chain links TRBV4-1 with TRBJ1-1; no definite D call. The V and J ends lost 3 bases and 0 bases respectively, with 11 bases between them. The CDR3 spans 15 residues. Germline lookup yields CDR1 MGHRA and CDR2 YSYEKL.

J is TRBJ2-7 and V is TRBV27; 8 bases are a match to TRBD1. CDR3 length: 15 amino acids. The V and J ends lost 5 bases and 5 bases, in that order; junction bases with no gene match: 11. The germline V gene encodes CDR1 MNHEY and CDR2 SMNVEV (reference sequence). CDR3 nucleotides: TGTGCCAGCAGTCCCCTACCGGACAGGGCCAACGAGCAGTACTTC. Translation: CASSPLPDRANEQYF.

This clonotype was detected a few times. This chain joins TRBV5-1 and TRBJ2-5; no firm D call. Per the germline V gene, CDR1 is SGHRS and CDR2 is YFSETQ. The V gene lost 0 bases and the J gene lost 3 bases, with 9 bases spanning the gap. CDR3 size: 14 residues. As DNA, the CDR3 is TGCGCCAGCAGCTTGGGGCCGGCCAAAGAGACCCAGTACTTC. Its protein is CASSLGPAKETQYF.

This clonotype was seen repeatedly, ten times or more. The rearrangement links TRBV6-2 or TRBV6-3 to TRBJ2-7; D is perhaps TRBD1 or TRBD2 (5 bases each). This CDR3 comprises 12 residues. CDR1 is MNHEY, CDR2 SVGEGT, per germline. V was clipped by 2 bases and J by 6 bases, with 8 bases between them. Here the CDR3 DNA reads TGTGCCAGCAGTTACGGGGGTGGCGAGCAGTACTTC. Protein sequence: CASSYGGGEQYF.

This clonotype has just a few counts. The chain joins TRBV4-3 to TRBJ2-7, with 11 bases identical to TRBD1. Germline loops: CDR1 LGHNA, CDR2 YSLEER. V lost 1 base to trimming and J lost 3 bases; unmatched junction nucleotides: 8. The CDR3 covers 17 residues. The CDR3 is CASSQVWDRGMSYEQYF. CDR3 sequence (DNA): TGCGCCAGCAGCCAAGTATGGGACAGGGGGATGAGCTACGAGCAGTACTTC.

Concerning this clonotype itself: Possible read error: a much larger clone is one base away. CDR3 protein: CASSVNPSEFFNEQFF. In DNA form, the CDR3 reads TGTGCCAGCAGCGTGAATCCTAGCGAATTTTTTAATGAGCAGTTCTTC. V and J are TRBV9 and TRBJ2-1; possibly TRBD2 for D (6 bases). Per germline, CDR1 SGDLS and CDR2 YYNGEE. The CDR3 consists of 16 residues. Trimming shortened V by 2 bases and J by 7 bases, and 19 bases separated the two germline ends.

This clonotype has only a few counts. The chain employs TRBV2 and TRBJ2-1; D call uncertain. Germline V gene sequence: CDR1 SNHLY, CDR2 FYNNEI. V lost 7 bases and J lost 5, with 6 bases in between. The CDR3 has 11 amino acids. The CDR3 loop reads CASTNDNEQFF. For the CDR3, the DNA is TGTGCCAGCACCAACGACAATGAGCAGTTCTTC.

This chain uses TRBV7-8 with TRBJ1-4; D might be TRBD1 (6 bases). The V and J ends lost 5 bases and 7 bases respectively, with 14 bases between them. Germline values: CDR1 SGHVS, CDR2 FQNEAQ. CDR3 length: 14 residues. The CDR3 loop is CASSLQGGAEKLFF. In DNA, the CDR3 is TGTGCCAGCAGCCTACAGGGAGGGGCTGAAAAACTGTTTTTT.

This chain joins TRBV10-3 and TRBJ2-5; 9 nucleotides line up with TRBD1. Germline V CDR1 and CDR2: ENHRY, SYGVKD. Trimming removed 11 bases from V and 2 bases from J; junction bases left unmatched: 3. The length of the CDR3 is 12 residues. The CDR3 DNA reads as TGTGCCGTAGGGACAGGGCAAGAGACCCAGTACTTC. It yields the protein CAVGTGQETQYF.

This clonotype appeared a few times. The V call is TRBV10-3, the J call TRBJ1-5, with 10 nucleotides matching TRBD1. The CDR3 loop spans 17 amino acids. CDR1 is ENHRY, CDR2 SYGVKD, per germline. Germline trimming cut 4 bases from V and 0 bases from J; bases unmatched to any gene: 6. The DNA for the CDR3 is TGTGCCATCAGTGCGGGACAGGGGAGGAATAGCAATCAGCCCCAGCATTTT. Residues: CAISAGQGRNSNQPQHF.

In its sample, this clonotype was seen many times. J is TRBJ1-1 and V is TRBV28, with D possibly TRBD1 on 6 matching bases. Germline CDR1 and CDR2: MDHEN and SYDVKM. The CDR3 runs to 12 residues. Trimming pared 8 bases from V and 7 bases from J, leaving 14 bases between. CDR3 loop: CASSRSDSEAFF. The CDR3 nucleotides are TGTGCCAGCTCGCGATCGGACAGTGAAGCTTTCTTT. The full variable domain, its missing parts supplied by reference TRBV28 and TRBJ1-1, is DVKVTQSSRYLVKRTGEKVFLECVQDMDHENMFWYRQDPGLGLRLIYFSYDVKMKEKGDIPEGYSVSREKKERFSLILESASTNQTSMYLCASSRSDSEAFFGQGTRLTVV.

This clonotype has only a few counts. The chain links TRBV6-1 to TRBJ2-5; TRBD2 agrees at 9 bases. Germline assignment: CDR1 MNHNS and CDR2 SASEGT. The trim removed 6 bases at V and 3 bases at J, leaving 8 bases unmatched. This CDR3 has 15 residues. The CDR3 region is CASRGKTSGEETQYF. The CDR3 region has the DNA TGTGCCAGCAGGGGGAAGACTAGCGGCGAAGAGACCCAGTACTTC.

The table lists this clonotype with a few counts. The genes are TRBV6-5 and TRBJ1-6; D is uncertain. The germline V and J ends were trimmed by 0 bases and 8 bases, with 11 bases remaining between them. This CDR3 has 15 amino acids. In germline, CDR1 is MNHEY, CDR2 SVGAGI. CDR3 loop: CASSYSLRPDSPLHF. CDR3 in DNA: TGTGCCAGCAGTTACTCGTTAAGACCCGATTCACCCCTCCACTTT.